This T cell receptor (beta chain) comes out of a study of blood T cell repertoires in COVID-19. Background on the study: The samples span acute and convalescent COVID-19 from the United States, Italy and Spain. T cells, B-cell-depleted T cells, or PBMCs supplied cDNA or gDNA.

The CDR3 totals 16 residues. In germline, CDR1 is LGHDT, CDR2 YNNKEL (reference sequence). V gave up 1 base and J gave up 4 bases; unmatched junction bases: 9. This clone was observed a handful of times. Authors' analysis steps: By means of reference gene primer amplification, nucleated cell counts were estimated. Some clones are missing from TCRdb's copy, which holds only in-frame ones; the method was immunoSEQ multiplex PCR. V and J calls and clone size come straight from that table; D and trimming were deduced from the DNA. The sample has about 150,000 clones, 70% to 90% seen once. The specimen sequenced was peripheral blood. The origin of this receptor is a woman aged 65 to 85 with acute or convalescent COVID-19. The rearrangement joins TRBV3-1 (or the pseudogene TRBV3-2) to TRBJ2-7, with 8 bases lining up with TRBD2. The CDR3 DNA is TGTGCCAGCAGCCAAGGAGATGGCGGGAGGACGTACGAGCAGTACTTC. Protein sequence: CASSQGDGGRTYEQYF.